This TCR beta chain was obtained from a study of control samples from healthy donors and cancer patients (dated by TCRdb to 2018 to 2021). Library construction relied on the immunoSEQ multiplex PCR assay. Sourced from immuneACCESS, this table was stored by TCRdb with only in-frame sequences that have V and J called. A share of the clones is absent; for the studies checked, an unresolved V gene accounts for under half, and the remainder has no known explanation. Counted in this sample were about 250,000 clones; around 79% of them appeared once. The leading ten clones occupy more than 10% of the sample. Comments on this clone: The target of this receptor is not known. Base-call qualities are not available, and no considerably larger clone is one nucleotide away.

The CDR3 sequence holds 14 residues, the cysteine and phenylalanine included. The entry retains the CDR3 DNA only, 42 bases that are in frame from base 1. CDR1 and CDR2 (SGHRS, YFSETQ) derive from the germline V gene. The germline ends are 7 bases apart after V is trimmed by 0 bases and J by 2 bases. This receptor was obtained from a woman aged 60-75 years with lung cancer. Material for sequencing was PBMCs. The chain links TRBV5-1 with TRBJ2-3, with no reliable assignment of the D segment. The CDR3 region has the sequence CASSLVGYTDTQYF. The DNA sequence is given as TGCGCCAGCAGCTTGGTTGGCTACACAGATACGCAGTATTTT.